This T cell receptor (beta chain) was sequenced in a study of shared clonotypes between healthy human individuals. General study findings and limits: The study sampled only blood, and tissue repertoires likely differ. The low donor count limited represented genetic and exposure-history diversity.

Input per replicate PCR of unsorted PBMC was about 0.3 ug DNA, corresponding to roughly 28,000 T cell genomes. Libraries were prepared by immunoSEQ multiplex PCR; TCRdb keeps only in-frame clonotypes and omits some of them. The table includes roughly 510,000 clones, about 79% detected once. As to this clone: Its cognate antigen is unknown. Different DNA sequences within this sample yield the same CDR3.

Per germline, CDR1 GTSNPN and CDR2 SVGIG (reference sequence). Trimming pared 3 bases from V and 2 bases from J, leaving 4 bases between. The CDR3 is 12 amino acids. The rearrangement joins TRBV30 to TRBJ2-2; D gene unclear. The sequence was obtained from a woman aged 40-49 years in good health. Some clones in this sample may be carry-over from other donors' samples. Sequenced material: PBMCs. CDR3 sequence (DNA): TGTGCCTGGAGGCTCAACACCGGGGAGCTGTTTTTT. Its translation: CAWRLNTGELFF.